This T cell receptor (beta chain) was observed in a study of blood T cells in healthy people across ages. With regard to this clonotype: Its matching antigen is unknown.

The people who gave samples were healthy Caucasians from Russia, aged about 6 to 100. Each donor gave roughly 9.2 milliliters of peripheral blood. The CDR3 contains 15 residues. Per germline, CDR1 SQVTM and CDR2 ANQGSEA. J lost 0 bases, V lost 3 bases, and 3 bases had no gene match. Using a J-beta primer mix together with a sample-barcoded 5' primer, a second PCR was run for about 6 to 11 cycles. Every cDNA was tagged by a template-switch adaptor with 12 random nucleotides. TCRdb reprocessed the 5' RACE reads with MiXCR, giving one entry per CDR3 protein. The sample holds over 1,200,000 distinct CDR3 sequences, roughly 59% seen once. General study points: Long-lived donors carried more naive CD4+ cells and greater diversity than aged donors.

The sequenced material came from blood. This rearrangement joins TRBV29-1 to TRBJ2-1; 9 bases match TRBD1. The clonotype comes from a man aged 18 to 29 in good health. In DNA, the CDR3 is TGCAGCGTTGAGGGGACAGGGAGCTCCTACAATGAGCAGTTCTTC. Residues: CSVEGTGSSYNEQFF.